The T cell receptor beta chain under discussion was sequenced for a study of shared clonotypes between healthy human individuals. The assay was immunoSEQ multiplex PCR, and TCRdb's table has in-frame clones only and misses some. The table lists approximately 500,000 clones, 60% to 80% of them singletons. CDR1 and CDR2 from the germline V gene are SEHNR and FQNEAQ (reference sequence). This CDR3 has 12 residues. Trimming cost V 7 bases and J 0 bases, with 6 bases left between them. This clone has a single count. The origin of this receptor is a woman aged 40 to 50 in good health. Some clones in this sample may be carry-over from other donors' samples. V and J are TRBV7-9 and TRBJ1-1, with D uncertain. Sample: PBMCs. CDR3 sequence: CASTGLNTEAFF. For the CDR3, the DNA is TGTGCCAGCACAGGACTGAACACTGAAGCTTTCTTT.